The 19 T cell receptor beta chains below all came from one sample that was sequenced in a study of cytomegalovirus exposure and HLA in healthy donors. The PCR ran on 60 Vbeta and 13 Jbeta primers. Some clones are missing from TCRdb's copy, which holds only in-frame ones; the method was immunoSEQ multiplex PCR. The table has roughly 130,000 clones, 65% to 75% seen once. The sequenced material came from PBMCs. The source of these receptors is a man in his forties in good health and CMV-seropositive.

The chain combines TRBV7-8 with TRBJ2-7; 8 bases line up with TRBD1. Trimming removed 3 bases from V and 7 bases from J; junction bases left unmatched: 17. The CDR3 covers 17 residues. Germline V gene sequence: CDR1 SGHVS, CDR2 FQNEAQ. As DNA, the CDR3 is TGTGCCAGCAGCTTCTCCGTCCCCACAGGGGGGCCGAATGAGCAGTACTTC. Amino acids: CASSFSVPTGGPNEQYF.

This chain uses TRBV2 with TRBJ2-1; TRBD2 is a possible D gene (6 bases). The CDR3 spans 15 residues. Trimming removed 8 bases at V and 4 bases at J, with 18 bases between. The germline gives CDR1 SNHLY, CDR2 FYNNEI. CDR3 coding DNA: TGTGCCAGCCTTATTGGGACTGCAGATTACAATGAGCAGTTCTTC. It codes for CASLIGTADYNEQFF.

This clone was seen a single time. This chain joins TRBV2 and TRBJ2-1; D might be TRBD2 (5 bases). The CDR3 extends over 11 amino acids. Per germline, CDR1 SNHLY and CDR2 FYNNEI. V was pared by 7 bases and J by 4 bases, with 5 bases between. CDR3 in amino acids: CASTGYNEQFF. DNA of the CDR3: TGTGCCAGCACGGGGTACAATGAGCAGTTCTTC.

This clone was seen more than once but under ten times. The chain uses TRBV5-6 and TRBJ1-5; TRBD1 might be the D (6 bases). The CDR3 spans 17 residues. Deletions cut 1 base from V and 7 bases from J, with 21 bases between. Germline values: CDR1 SGHDT, CDR2 YYEEEE. Here the CDR3 DNA reads TGTGCCAGCAGCTTGAATATGGGTGGACAGTTGGGCCAGCCCCAGCATTTT. Amino acid sequence: CASSLNMGGQLGQPQHF.

The genes are TRBV18 and TRBJ1-1; TRBD1 is a possible D gene (5 bases). The CDR3 has 15 amino acids. V was shortened by 4 bases and J by 0 bases, with 12 bases between the two germline ends. Germline V gene lookup returns CDR1 KGHSH and CDR2 LQKENI. This CDR3 is CASSLYKDMNTEAFF. The CDR3 DNA is TGTGCCAGCTCACTATACAAGGACATGAACACTGAAGCTTTCTTT.

The rearrangement links TRBV5-1 to TRBJ1-1; the match to TRBD1 covers 8 bases. V dropped 4 bases and J dropped 0; count of bases not matched to a gene: 5. The CDR3 totals 15 residues. Germline V gene data show CDR1 as SGHRS and CDR2 as YFSETQ. The CDR3 coding sequence is TGCGCCAGCAGCCCTACAGGGGGAATGAACACTGAAGCTTTCTTT. Amino acids: CASSPTGGMNTEAFF.

This clone was seen a handful of times. J is TRBJ1-1 and V is TRBV7-9; 9 bases align to TRBD1. This CDR3 contains 17 residues. The V gene end was trimmed by 0 bases and the J gene end by 0 bases; junction bases not matched to a gene: 5. CDR1 is SEHNR, CDR2 FQNEAQ, per germline (reference sequence). DNA of the CDR3: TGTGCCAGCAGCTTAGCGCCGGGACAGGGAATGAACACTGAAGCTTTCTTT. It encodes CASSLAPGQGMNTEAFF.

This chain links TRBV2 with TRBJ2-7; 7 nucleotides agree with TRBD2. The V segment lost 7 bases and the J segment 0 bases; nucleotides outside the gene matches: 6. The CDR3 contains 14 residues. CDR1 and CDR2 (germline): SNHLY, FYNNEI. CDR3 loop: CASIPGLSSYEQYF. The CDR3 DNA follows: TGTGCCAGCATTCCGGGACTATCCTCCTACGAGCAGTACTTC.

V is TRBV6-1 and J is TRBJ2-7, with TRBD1 identical over 8 bases. CDR3 length: 15 amino acids. With V trimmed by 2 bases and J by 4 bases, 7 bases remained unmatched. From germline, CDR1 is MNHNS and CDR2 SASEGT. The CDR3: CASSERAGGAYEQYF. The CDR3 DNA is TGTGCCAGCAGTGAACGAGCAGGGGGCGCGTACGAGCAGTACTTC.

As for this clone: Other DNA sequences in this sample translate to the same CDR3. The V gene is TRBV5-6, the J gene TRBJ2-7; D unresolved. Germline V gene lookup returns CDR1 SGHDT and CDR2 YYEEEE. Trimming cost V 4 bases and J 3 bases, with 8 bases left between them. CDR3 length equals 12 residues. The CDR3 DNA is TGTGCCAGCAGCCGCCTCGGCTACGAGCAGTACTTC. Translated: CASSRLGYEQYF.

V gene TRBV30 combines with J gene TRBJ2-7; 11 nucleotides line up with TRBD2. Germline lookup yields CDR1 GTSNPN and CDR2 SVGIG (reference sequence). The CDR3 extends over 14 amino acids. The V gene end was trimmed by 1 base and the J gene end by 2 bases; junction bases not matched to a gene: 1. CDR3 loop: CAWSDSGRAYEQYF. The CDR3 coding sequence is TGTGCCTGGAGTGATAGCGGGAGGGCCTACGAGCAGTACTTC.

The J gene is TRBJ1-6, the V gene TRBV28; 7 nucleotides match TRBD1. The CDR3 contains 13 residues. The germline gives CDR1 MDHEN, CDR2 SYDVKM. The V segment lost 11 bases and the J segment 9 bases; nucleotides outside the gene matches: 10. CDR3 protein: CAGTRQGSSPLHF. In nucleotides, the CDR3 is TGTGCCGGGACTCGACAGGGAAGTTCACCCCTCCACTTT.

The chain joins TRBV7-6 to TRBJ2-7; 11 bases agree with TRBD2. Trimming at V came to 1 base and at J to 5 bases, leaving 4 bases not matched to a gene. Germline V gene lookup returns CDR1 SGHVS and CDR2 FNYEAQ. The CDR3 has 15 residues. The CDR3 loop is CASSLELAGGNEQYF. The CDR3 DNA follows: TGTGCCAGCAGCTTAGAGCTAGCGGGAGGCAACGAGCAGTACTTC.

This sequence joins TRBV7-6 and TRBJ1-3; D ambiguous. V shed 5 bases and J shed 4 bases, with 15 bases lying between them. This CDR3 spans 15 amino acids. Germline values: CDR1 SGHVS, CDR2 FNYEAQ. This CDR3 is CASSPDTYSGNTIYF. The CDR3, as DNA: TGTGCCAGCAGCCCAGACACCTATTCGGGAAACACCATATATTTT.

This clone was counted a few times. The V and J genes are TRBV7-9 and TRBJ1-2; the D is unclear. Germline-derived CDR1 and CDR2 are SEHNR and FQNEAQ (reference sequence). V lost 5 bases to trimming and J lost 3 bases, with 10 bases between them. CDR3 length equals 13 residues. CDR3 coding DNA: TGTGCCAGCAGCCTAGGGTCGGACTATGGCTACACCTTC. Its translation: CASSLGSDYGYTF.

The CDR3 nucleotides read TGCGCCAGCAGCCTAAGAATCTTAGGGACTAGCGGGGGCCTGACCACCTACGAGCAGTACTTC. It translates to CASSLRILGTSGGLTTYEQYF. V and J are TRBV4-1 and TRBJ2-7; 14 bases match TRBD2. The J segment lost 2 bases and the V segment lost 4 bases, leaving 19 bases of the junction unmatched. Germline CDR1 reads MGHRA; CDR2 reads YSYEKL. This CDR3 spans 21 amino acids.

A word on this clone: This sample includes further DNA sequences coding for the same CDR3. CDR3 amino acids: CASRGTGGSTEAFF. CDR3 bases: TGTGCCAGCAGGGGAACAGGGGGTAGTACTGAAGCTTTCTTT. The chain links TRBV6-5 to TRBJ1-1; 8 bases line up with TRBD1. This CDR3 has 14 residues. Looked up from germline, CDR1 is MNHEY and CDR2 is SVGAGI. The V segment lost 6 bases and the J segment 5 bases; nucleotides outside the gene matches: 8.

This chain connects TRBV6-5 to TRBJ2-3; 7 bases fit TRBD2. There are 15 residues in the CDR3. CDR1 is MNHEY, CDR2 SVGAGI, per germline. The junction had 4 bases not matched to a gene; V was cut back by 0 bases and J by 4 bases. CDR3 amino acids: CASSYSMGGADTQYF. The CDR3 nucleotides read TGTGCCAGCAGTTACTCGATGGGGGGGGCAGATACGCAGTATTTT.

This clone was seen more than once but under ten times. The V gene is TRBV6-1, the J gene TRBJ2-2; perhaps TRBD1 as D (6 bases). V was pared by 5 bases and J by 6 bases, with 16 bases between. This CDR3 spans 15 amino acids. CDR1 MNHNS and CDR2 SASEGT come from the germline V gene. Here the CDR3 DNA reads TGTGCCAGCAGTTTTACAGGGAGTAAGGCCGGGGAGCTGTTTTTT. Amino acids: CASSFTGSKAGELFF.